This is a list of T cell receptor beta chains from one sample in a study of shared clonotypes between healthy human individuals. Here immunoSEQ multiplex PCR was the method, and the copy in TCRdb shows in-frame clones only, minus some. Of some 2,100,000 clones listed, about 93% are singletons. Sequenced sample: naive CD8+ T cells from PBMCs. Source of these receptors: a young man in good health. Some clones in this sample may be carry-over from other donors' samples. Each CDR3 is given with its conserved first and last residue. A D gene is named only where the DNA matches it firmly. Size is omitted from some rows. Given values are once, few, many or a class for expanded clones.

V gene	D gene	J gene	clone size	CDR3 DNA	CDR3 protein
TRBV7-9	TRBD1	TRBJ1-1	NA	TGTGCCAGCAGCTTACCCCGGGACAGGGGTGGATTTGAAGCTTTCTTT	CASSLPRDRGGFEAFF
TRBV27	NA	TRBJ1-2	NA	TGTGCCAGCAGTACACAGGGTGGGGGCTATGGCTACACCTTC	CASSTQGGGYGYTF
TRBV6-1	TRBD1	TRBJ2-2	NA	TGTGCCAGCAGTGAAGCGCTTCGACCCATTTCTGGGACAGGGTTTTCCGGGGAGCTGTTTTTT	CASSEALRPISGTGFSGELFF
TRBV5-1	NA	TRBJ2-5	NA	TGCGCCAGCAGCCCCGCGGTGGTCGGAGAGACCCAGTACTTC	CASSPAVVGETQYF
TRBV27	TRBD1	TRBJ2-3	NA	TGTGCCAGCAGTTTTGGGCAGGGGGCGACAGATACGCAGTATTTT	CASSFGQGATDTQYF
TRBV25-1	NA	TRBJ1-1	few	TGTGCCAGCAGTCAAAACACTGAAGCTTTCTTT	CASSQNTEAFF
TRBV27	TRBD2	TRBJ2-1	NA	TGTGCCAGCAGTCCGGAGCCTGGACTAGCGGTTTACAATGAGCAGTTCTTC	CASSPEPGLAVYNEQFF
TRBV13	NA	TRBJ2-5	NA	TGTGCCAGCATGGGGGAGCGACAAGAGACCCAGTACTTC	CASMGERQETQYF
TRBV4-3	NA	TRBJ1-2	NA	TGCGCCAGCAGCCGCGGAACAGGGTTTGGCTACACCTTC	CASSRGTGFGYTF
TRBV9	TRBD1	TRBJ2-2	NA	TGTGCCAGCAGCGTCCACAGGGGCACCGGGGAGCTGTTTTTT	CASSVHRGTGELFF
TRBV10-3	NA	TRBJ1-2	NA	TGTGCCATCAGTGTACCGGGGGCTGGGGGCTACACCTTC	CAISVPGAGGYTF
TRBV5-5	TRBD2	TRBJ2-1	NA	TGTGCCAGCAGCTTAGTGGCCGAACTAGCGATTTACAATGAGCAGTTCTTC	CASSLVAELAIYNEQFF
TRBV28	NA	TRBJ1-1	NA	TGTGCCAGCAGTACTAACAGGGAGGGCACTGAAGCTTTCTTT	CASSTNREGTEAFF
TRBV12-5	TRBD1	TRBJ1-1	NA	TGTGCTAGTGGTCCTCACCCGGACAGGGGGGGTTTCCAAAACACTGAAGCTTTCTTT	CASGPHPDRGGFQNTEAFF
TRBV19	NA	TRBJ2-1	NA	TGTGCCAGTAGCCCCTGGCTGAGCGACTACAATGAGCAGTTCTTC	CASSPWLSDYNEQFF
TRBV12-5	TRBD1	TRBJ2-5	NA	TGTGCTAGTAGCCCAAGAACAGGGGAGTTGGAGACCCAGTACTTC	CASSPRTGELETQYF
TRBV20-1	NA	TRBJ1-4	NA	TGCAGTGCTAGGAGGGAAAAACTGTTTTTT	CSARREKLFF
TRBV28	TRBD1	TRBJ2-7	NA	TGTGCCAGCAGTTTTATGGACAGGGCAAAAAGCTACGAGCAGTACTTC	CASSFMDRAKSYEQYF
TRBV4-1	NA	TRBJ1-1	NA	TGCGCCAGCAGCCCCCTTTCGGGGAAGCCGACCCTTGAAGCTTTCTTT	CASSPLSGKPTLEAFF
TRBV27	NA	TRBJ2-3	NA	TGTGCCAGCAGTTTAGGGTCGGCAGATACGCAGTATTTT	CASSLGSADTQYF
TRBV9	TRBD2	TRBJ2-7	NA	TGTGCCAGCAGCGTAGATGAGTGGGCTAGCGGTTCCTACGAGCAGTACTTC	CASSVDEWASGSYEQYF
TRBV30	NA	TRBJ1-2	NA	TGTGCCTGGTGGGCAGGGGATCCTCGCTATGGCTACACCTTC	CAWWAGDPRYGYTF